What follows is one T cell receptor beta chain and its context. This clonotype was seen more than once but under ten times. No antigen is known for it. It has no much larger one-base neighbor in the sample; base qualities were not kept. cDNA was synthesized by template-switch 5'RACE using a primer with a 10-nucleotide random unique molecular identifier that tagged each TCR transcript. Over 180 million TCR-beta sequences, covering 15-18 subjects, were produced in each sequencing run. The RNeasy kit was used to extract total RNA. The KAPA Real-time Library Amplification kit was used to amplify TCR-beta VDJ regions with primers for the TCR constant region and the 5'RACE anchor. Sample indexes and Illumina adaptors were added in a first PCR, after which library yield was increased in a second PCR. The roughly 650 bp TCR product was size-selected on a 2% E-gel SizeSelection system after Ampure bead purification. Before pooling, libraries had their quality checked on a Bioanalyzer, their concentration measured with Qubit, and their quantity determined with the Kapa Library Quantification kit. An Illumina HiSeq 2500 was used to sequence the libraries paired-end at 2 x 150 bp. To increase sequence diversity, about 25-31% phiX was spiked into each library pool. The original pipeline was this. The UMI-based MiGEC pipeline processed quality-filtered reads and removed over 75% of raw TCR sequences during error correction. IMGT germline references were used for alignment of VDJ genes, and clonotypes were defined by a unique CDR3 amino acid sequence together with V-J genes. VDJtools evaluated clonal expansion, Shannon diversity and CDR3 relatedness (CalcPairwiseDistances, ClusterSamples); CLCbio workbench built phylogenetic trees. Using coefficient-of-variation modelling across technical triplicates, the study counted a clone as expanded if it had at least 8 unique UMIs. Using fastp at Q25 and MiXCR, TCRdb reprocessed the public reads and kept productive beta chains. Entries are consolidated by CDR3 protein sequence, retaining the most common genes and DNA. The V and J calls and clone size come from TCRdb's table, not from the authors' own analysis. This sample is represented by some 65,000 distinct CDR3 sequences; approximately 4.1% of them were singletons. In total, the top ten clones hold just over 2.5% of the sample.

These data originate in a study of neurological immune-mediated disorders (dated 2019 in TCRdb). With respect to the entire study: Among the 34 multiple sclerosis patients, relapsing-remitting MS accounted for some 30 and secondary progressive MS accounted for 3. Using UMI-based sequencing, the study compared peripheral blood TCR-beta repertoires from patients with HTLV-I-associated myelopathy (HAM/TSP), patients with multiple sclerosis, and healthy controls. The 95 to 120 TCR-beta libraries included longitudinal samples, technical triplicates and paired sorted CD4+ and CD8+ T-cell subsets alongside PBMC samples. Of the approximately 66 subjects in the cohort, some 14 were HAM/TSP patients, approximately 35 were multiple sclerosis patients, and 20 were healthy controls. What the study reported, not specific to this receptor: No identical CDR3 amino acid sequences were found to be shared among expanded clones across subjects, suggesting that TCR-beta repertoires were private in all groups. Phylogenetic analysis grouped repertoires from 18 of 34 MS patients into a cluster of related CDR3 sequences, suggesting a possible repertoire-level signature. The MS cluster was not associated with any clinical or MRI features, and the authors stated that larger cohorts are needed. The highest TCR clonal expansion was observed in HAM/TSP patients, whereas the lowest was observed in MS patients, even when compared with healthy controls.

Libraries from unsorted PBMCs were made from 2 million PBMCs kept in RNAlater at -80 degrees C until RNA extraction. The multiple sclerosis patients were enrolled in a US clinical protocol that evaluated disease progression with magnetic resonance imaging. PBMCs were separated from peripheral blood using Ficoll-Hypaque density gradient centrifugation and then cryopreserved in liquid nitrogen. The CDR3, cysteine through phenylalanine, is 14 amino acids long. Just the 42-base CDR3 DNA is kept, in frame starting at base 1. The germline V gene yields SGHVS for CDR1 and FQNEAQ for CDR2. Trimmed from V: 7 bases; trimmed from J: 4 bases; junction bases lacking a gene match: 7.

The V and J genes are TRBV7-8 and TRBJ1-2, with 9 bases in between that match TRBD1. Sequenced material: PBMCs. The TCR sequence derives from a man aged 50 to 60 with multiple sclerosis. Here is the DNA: TGTGCCAGCACCCCAGTGGGACAGGGCTATGGCTACACCTTC. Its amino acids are CASTPVGQGYGYTF.